Below are 26 T cell receptor beta chains sequenced from a single sample in a study of T-cell memory formation after mild COVID-19 (dated by TCRdb to 2020 to 2022). The library relied on 5' RACE. Sequencing was performed on an Illumina NovaSeq 6000. TCRdb took the public reads, trimmed them with fastp at Q25, ran MiXCR for clone calling and kept in-frame beta chains. Rows matching on CDR3 protein sequence are summarized as one entry with the most common DNA and genes. Recorded for this sample are roughly 450,000 distinct CDR3 sequences; about a sixth of them occurred a single time. The top ten clones comprise roughly a fifth of the sample. Source material: PBMCs or a T cell subset sorted from them (not recorded which). All receptors derive from a young man who had mild COVID-19 (a few samples of this study predate the infection). The sample titles of this study are shuffled in the database, so cell type and time point are left out; the donor was told from shared clones.

At least ten counts were recorded for this clonotype. The rearrangement links TRBV7-2 to TRBJ1-5, with D perhaps TRBD1 (6 bases). This CDR3 region has 15 residues. V lost 7 bases, J lost 2 bases, and 15 bases lay in between. Germline-derived CDR1 and CDR2 are SGHTA and FQGNSA. CDR3 bases: TGTGCCAGCACCCCCCCGGGGGGCGGCAATCAGCCCCAGCATTTT. Translating it yields CASTPPGGGNQPQHF.

The J gene is TRBJ2-5, the V gene TRBV7-8, with 12 bases matching TRBD2. Germline V CDR1 and CDR2: SGHVS, FQNEAQ. The CDR3 is 16 residues long. V lost 5 bases and J lost 5; bases outside the gene matches: 9. This chain's CDR3 is CASSDTSGGFWETQYF. CDR3 bases: TGTGCCAGCAGCGATACTAGCGGGGGGTTTTGGGAGACCCAGTACTTC. The whole variable domain, filled in from reference TRBV7-8 and TRBJ2-5, reads GAGVSQSPRYKVAKRGQDVALRCDPISGHVSLFWYQQALGQGPEFLTYFQNEAQLDKSGLPSDRFFAERPEGSVSTLKIQRTQQEDSAVYLCASSDTSGGFWETQYFGPGTRLLVL.

This clonotype has a handful of counts. The chain carries TRBV7-9 and TRBJ2-3; D is undetermined. The CDR3 has 14 amino acids. Germline values: CDR1 SEHNR, CDR2 FQNEAQ (reference sequence). The ends were cut back, 1 base at V and 4 bases at J, with 9 bases in the middle. The CDR3 loop reads CASSLVGASDTQYF. The CDR3 DNA reads as TGTGCCAGCAGCTTAGTGGGTGCCTCAGATACGCAGTATTTT. Full variable domain (outside the CDR3, taken from reference TRBV7-9 and TRBJ2-3): DTGVSQNPRHKITKRGQNVTFRCDPISEHNRLYWYRQTLGQGPEFLTYFQNEAQLEKSRLLSDRFSAERPKGSFSTLEIQRTEQGDSAMYLCASSLVGASDTQYFGPGTRLTVL.

The chain has TRBV7-8 and TRBJ1-2, with D uncertain. Germline lookup yields CDR1 SGHVS and CDR2 FQNEAQ. Deletions cut 5 bases from V and 2 bases from J, with 9 bases between. The CDR3 runs 13 residues. The CDR3 DNA is TGTGCCAGCAGCCGAGGGAAGAACTATGGCTACACCTTC. Translation gives CASSRGKNYGYTF.

This clonotype has just a few counts. The genes are TRBV19 and TRBJ1-5, with D possibly TRBD1 on 6 matching bases. The CDR3 totals 12 residues. The V and J ends lost 8 bases and 3 bases respectively, with 8 bases between them. Germline values: CDR1 LNHDA, CDR2 SQIVND (reference sequence). The CDR3, as DNA: TGTGCCAGTGAGGGGGTCAATCAGCCCCAGCATTTT. As protein: CASEGVNQPQHF.

This chain links TRBV12-3 or TRBV12-4 with TRBJ2-2; 7 bases map to TRBD1. The CDR3 has 15 amino acids. V trimming: 5 bases; J trimming: 3 bases; junction bases outside the gene matches: 6. The CDR3 nucleotides read TGTGCCAGCAGTACAAGACAGGGCTACACCGGGGAGCTGTTTTTT. This sequence encodes CASSTRQGYTGELFF.

This clonotype was detected only a few times. This rearrangement joins TRBV9 to TRBJ2-1; perhaps TRBD1 as D (6 bases). CDR1 and CDR2 (germline): SGDLS, YYNGEE. This CDR3 comprises 14 residues. V was clipped by 0 bases and J by 5 bases, with 9 bases between them. CDR3 loop: CASSVDRDNNEQFF. DNA for the CDR3: TGTGCCAGCAGCGTAGACAGGGATAACAATGAGCAGTTCTTC.

The rearrangement joins TRBV6-5 to TRBJ2-2, with a possible D match to TRBD1 (6 bases). Germline-derived CDR1 and CDR2 are MNHEY and SVGAGI. Trimming removed 6 bases from V and 1 base from J, with 15 bases in between. The CDR3 loop spans 16 amino acids. The CDR3 DNA follows: TGTGCCAGCAGCCTTCGACAGGTCCAGAACACCGGGGAGCTGTTTTTT. Translated, it gives CASSLRQVQNTGELFF.

The V and J genes are TRBV12-3 or TRBV12-4 and TRBJ1-3; D gene uncertain. The CDR3 is 13 residues long. The V end lost 3 bases, the J end lost 7 bases, and 10 bases lay between the germline ends. The CDR3 DNA reads as TGTGCCAGCAGTTTCTGGGGAGCGAACACCATATATTTT. Amino acid sequence: CASSFWGANTIYF.

This clonotype was picked up a small number of times. The chain employs TRBV7-8 and TRBJ2-6; no clear D gene. The CDR3 is 15 amino acids. V gave up 5 bases and J gave up 2 bases, with 10 bases separating them. The germline V gene has CDR1 SGHVS and CDR2 FQNEAQ. CDR3 protein: CASSLTAAGANVLTF. CDR3 nucleotides: TGTGCCAGCAGCCTAACAGCCGCTGGGGCCAACGTCCTGACTTTC.

The chain combines TRBV29-1 with TRBJ1-2; no clear D gene. The germline gives CDR1 SQVTM, CDR2 ANQGSEA. The CDR3 is 11 residues long. Deletions cut 4 bases from V and 8 bases from J, with 11 bases between. CDR3 in amino acids: CSVGQEAGYTF. The CDR3 DNA follows: TGCAGCGTTGGTCAGGAGGCGGGCTACACCTTC.

A few counts support this clonotype. J is TRBJ2-1 and V is TRBV20-1; TRBD2 is a possible D gene (5 bases). V lost 3 bases and J 0 bases, leaving 15 bases between the germline ends. This CDR3 comprises 16 residues. Germline assignment: CDR1 DFQATT and CDR2 SNEGSKA (reference sequence). The CDR3 DNA follows: TGCAGTGCTAGGGTGGTTAGCGTGAGCTCCTACAATGAGCAGTTCTTC. It is translated as CSARVVSVSSYNEQFF.

This clonotype was recorded a few times. This rearrangement joins TRBV27 to TRBJ2-3, with a tentative D call TRBD2 (7 bases). V dropped 6 bases and J dropped 5 bases, with 12 bases sitting between them. The CDR3 is 13 amino acids. Germline V gives CDR1 MNHEY, CDR2 SMNVEV (reference sequence). CDR3 in amino acids: CASRGGARDTQYF. In nucleotides, the CDR3 is TGTGCCAGCAGAGGGGGGGCGAGAGATACGCAGTATTTT.

The chain joins TRBV10-3 to TRBJ1-2, with 10 bases identical to TRBD1. J gave up 6 bases and V 5 bases, and 6 bases lay outside the gene matches. The CDR3 contains 14 residues. Looked up from germline, CDR1 is ENHRY and CDR2 is SYGVKD. CDR3 loop: CAISSGQGEDGYTF. For the CDR3, the DNA is TGTGCCATCAGTTCCGGACAGGGGGAGGATGGCTACACCTTC.

The V gene is TRBV18, the J gene TRBJ2-2; 9 nucleotides align to TRBD1. Germline CDR1 KGHSH, CDR2 LQKENI. The V segment lost 3 bases and the J segment 4 bases; nucleotides outside the gene matches: 12. The CDR3 length is 18 residues. CDR3 in DNA: TGTGCCAGCTCACCGCGGGACAGGGCTATTTCAATCACCGGGGAGCTGTTTTTT. It is translated as CASSPRDRAISITGELFF.

At least ten counts were recorded for this clonotype. This chain connects TRBV14 to TRBJ2-7; no clear D gene. The CDR3 consists of 14 residues. Trimming removed 0 bases from V and 4 bases from J, with 10 bases in between. Germline lookup yields CDR1 SGHDN and CDR2 FVKESK. The CDR3 sequence is CASSQESDLYEQYF. In DNA, the CDR3 is TGTGCCAGCAGCCAAGAGTCTGACCTTTACGAGCAGTACTTC.

At least ten counts were recorded for this clonotype. This chain connects TRBV6-6 to TRBJ2-7, with TRBD1 matching over 7 bases. Germline assignment: CDR1 MNHNY and CDR2 SVGAGI (reference sequence). The CDR3 runs 12 residues. The junction had 5 bases not matched to a gene; V was cut back by 5 bases and J by 7 bases. The CDR3: CASSPGQIEQYV. The CDR3 DNA reads as TGTGCCAGCAGTCCGGGACAGATAGAGCAGTACGTC.

This clonotype was picked up a small number of times. The V call is TRBV5-1, the J call TRBJ2-7; 11 bases map to TRBD1. The CDR3 has 13 amino acids. CDR1 and CDR2 from the germline V gene are SGHRS and YFSETQ. The ends lost 6 bases at V and 7 bases at J; junction bases unmatched: 6. As DNA, the CDR3 is TGCGCCAGCAAAGGACAGGGGGCCTGGGAGCAGTACGTC. As protein: CASKGQGAWEQYV.

This clonotype was picked up a small number of times. The chain uses TRBV4-2 and TRBJ1-2; no firm D call. The CDR3 loop spans 15 amino acids. Germline V gene lookup returns CDR1 LGHNA and CDR2 YNFKEQ. V lost 0 bases and J 3 bases, leaving 11 bases between the germline ends. The CDR3 spells CASSQDTAVDYGYTF. As DNA, the CDR3 is TGTGCCAGCAGCCAAGATACTGCTGTAGACTATGGCTACACCTTC.

The V call is TRBV29-1, the J call TRBJ2-5; 11 bases agree with TRBD2. V lost 1 base and J lost 2; bases outside the gene matches: 6. The CDR3 has 16 residues. CDR1 and CDR2 (germline): SQVTM, ANQGSEA. The chain's CDR3 is CSVEAGLAGPQETQYF. In nucleotides, the CDR3 is TGCAGCGTTGAAGCAGGACTAGCGGGCCCTCAAGAGACCCAGTACTTC.

As regards this clonotype: The junction shows a germline mismatch at one end, possibly a read error. This chain connects TRBV20-1 to TRBJ1-1; D remains ambiguous. Germline V gene lookup returns CDR1 DFQATT and CDR2 SNEGSKA (reference sequence). The CDR3 loop spans 8 amino acids. The CDR3 bases are TGCAGCGCCGTTGGGCCCCACTTT. It encodes CSAVGPHF.

The J gene is TRBJ2-7, the V gene TRBV6-2 or TRBV6-3; 9 bases match TRBD1. The CDR3 consists of 16 residues. Unmatched junction bases numbered 11, after V lost 6 bases and J lost 2 bases. CDR1 is MNHEY, CDR2 SVGEGT, per germline. DNA of the CDR3: TGTGCCAGCAGAGAACTCACAGGACAGGGGACCTACGAGCAGTACGTC. The encoded protein is CASRELTGQGTYEQYV.

The chain uses TRBV21-1 and TRBJ2-5. TRBV21-1 is a pseudogene. The CDR3 totals 15 residues. CDR3 region: CASSKDPGFQETQYF. The CDR3 nucleotides read TGTGCCAGCAGCAAAGATCCAGGCTTCCAAGAGACCCAGTACTTC.

This clonotype appeared a few times. The V gene is TRBV6-2 or TRBV6-3, the J gene TRBJ2-1; D may be TRBD1 (5 bases). Germline V gives CDR1 MNHEY, CDR2 SVGEGT. CDR3 size: 15 residues. Trimming pared 0 bases from V and 6 bases from J, leaving 12 bases between. The CDR3 sequence is CASSYSGSGPNEQFF. The CDR3 coding sequence is TGTGCCAGCAGTTACTCCGGCTCAGGGCCCAATGAGCAGTTCTTC.

This clonotype was detected only a few times. The rearrangement links TRBV12-3 or TRBV12-4 to TRBJ2-3, with 8 bases lining up with TRBD2. This CDR3 is 15 amino acids long. With 2 bases clipped from V and 6 bases from J, the junction kept 7 bases outside the gene matches. The CDR3: CASSLHGGASDTQYF. CDR3 nucleotide sequence: TGTGCCAGCAGTTTACACGGGGGGGCCTCCGATACGCAGTATTTT.

This clonotype was seen a handful of times. The V and J genes are TRBV3-1 and TRBJ1-3, with D hard to call. Germline loops: CDR1 LGHDT, CDR2 YNNKEL (reference sequence). This CDR3 comprises 13 residues. The V and J ends lost 5 bases and 4 bases respectively, with 9 bases between them. CDR3 sequence: CASSAGRGNTIYF. The DNA of the CDR3 is TGTGCCAGCAGCGCTGGACGGGGAAACACCATATATTTT. The full variable domain, completed using reference TRBV3-1 and TRBJ1-3, is DTAVSQTPKYLVTQMGNDKSIKCEQNLGHDTMYWYKQDSKKFLKIMFSYNNKELIINETVPNRFSPKSPDKAHLNLHINSLELGDSAVYFCASSAGRGNTIYFGEGSWLTVV.